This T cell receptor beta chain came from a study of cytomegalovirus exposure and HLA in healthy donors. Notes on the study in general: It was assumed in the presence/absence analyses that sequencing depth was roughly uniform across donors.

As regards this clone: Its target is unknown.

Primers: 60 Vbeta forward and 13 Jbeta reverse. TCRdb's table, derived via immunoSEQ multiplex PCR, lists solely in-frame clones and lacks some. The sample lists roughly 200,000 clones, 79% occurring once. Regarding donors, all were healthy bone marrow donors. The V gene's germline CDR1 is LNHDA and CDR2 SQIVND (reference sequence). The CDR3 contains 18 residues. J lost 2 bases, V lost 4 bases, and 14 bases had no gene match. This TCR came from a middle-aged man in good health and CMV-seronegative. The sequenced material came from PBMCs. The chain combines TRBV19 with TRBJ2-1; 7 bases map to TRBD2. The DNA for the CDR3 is TGTGCCAGTAGTAGTTCGTCCGGGGCTAGCGGTCCCTACAATGAGCAGTTCTTC. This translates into CASSSSSGASGPYNEQFF.